The next 23 T cell receptor beta chains were all read from a single sample in a study of T cell responses to AZD1222 COVID-19 vaccine. Repertoires were generated with immunoSEQ multiplex PCR, while TCRdb's copy carries only in-frame clones and drops some. The table has about 130,000 clones, about nine tenths seen once. The material was peripheral blood, obtained 28 days after the second AZD1222 dose. The source is an adult who received the AZD1222 COVID-19 vaccine.

This clone was recorded only once. The chain carries TRBV10-3 and TRBJ2-5; 7 nucleotides align to TRBD2. V was clipped by 3 bases and J by 0 bases; unmatched bases: 7. The length of the CDR3 is 16 residues. Looked up from germline, CDR1 is ENHRY and CDR2 is SYGVKD. CDR3 DNA sequence: TGTGCCATCAGTGACCCCCCCACTAGCGACCAAGAGACCCAGTACTTC. Its protein product is CAISDPPTSDQETQYF.

The rearrangement links TRBV13 to TRBJ2-1; 11 bases match TRBD2. With 1 base clipped from V and 7 bases from J, the junction kept 3 bases outside the gene matches. This CDR3 region has 15 residues. The germline V gene has CDR1 PRHDT and CDR2 FYEKMQ (reference sequence). The CDR3 DNA sequence: TGTGCCAGCAGCTTAGATAGCGGGGGGGCGAATGAGCAGTTCTTC. Protein: CASSLDSGGANEQFF.

This rearrangement joins TRBV7-2 to TRBJ1-6, with D tentatively TRBD1 (5 bases). Germline CDR1 SGHTA, CDR2 FQGNSA. V was cut by 5 bases and J by 7 bases, with 15 bases left in between. The CDR3 sequence is 15 residues long. Written as DNA, the CDR3 is TGTGCCAGCAGCGACCACGGTTGGGGCAATTCACCCCTCCACTTT. This sequence encodes CASSDHGWGNSPLHF.

The chain couples TRBV11-2 to TRBJ2-5, with TRBD2 identical over 9 bases. The CDR3 contains 16 residues. The J segment lost 5 bases and the V segment lost 6 bases, leaving 13 bases of the junction unmatched. The germline CDR1 and CDR2 sequences are SGHAT and FQNNGV. CDR3 in DNA: TGTGCCAGCAGTAACACCGGGCTAGCGGGATGGGAGACCCAGTACTTC. It translates to CASSNTGLAGWETQYF.

This clone showed up just a few times. The chain uses TRBV6-2 or TRBV6-3 and TRBJ1-2, with D uncertain. Germline lookup yields CDR1 MNHEY and CDR2 SVGEGT. The CDR3 consists of 15 residues. The V and J ends lost 4 bases and 2 bases respectively, with 14 bases between them. The CDR3 loop reads CASSSWAAKNYGYTF. CDR3 bases: TGTGCCAGCAGTTCGTGGGCAGCCAAAAACTATGGCTACACCTTC.

This clone was counted many times. This rearrangement joins TRBV7-8 to TRBJ2-3, with unresolved D. V was shortened by 5 bases and J by 1 base, with 10 bases between the two germline ends. The germline V gene encodes CDR1 SGHVS and CDR2 FQNEAQ. The CDR3 has 14 amino acids. CDR3: CASSRDSGTDTQYF. Here the CDR3 DNA reads TGTGCCAGCAGCCGTGACTCGGGCACAGATACGCAGTATTTT.

In this sample, this clone turned up once. The chain is built from TRBV9 and TRBJ1-5; TRBD1 is a possible D gene (6 bases). Germline loops: CDR1 SGDLS, CDR2 YYNGEE. The CDR3 sequence is 15 residues long. With 0 bases removed from V and 5 bases from J, the gap between germline ends came to 12 bases. Here the CDR3 reads CASSVGGGGDQPQHF. CDR3 in DNA: TGTGCCAGCAGCGTAGGGGGTGGGGGCGATCAGCCCCAGCATTTT.

This clone was picked up one time. The chain has TRBV2 and TRBJ2-5; 10 bases map to TRBD2. Per germline, CDR1 SNHLY and CDR2 FYNNEI. The CDR3 has 15 residues. V lost 4 bases to trimming and J lost 4 bases; unmatched junction nucleotides: 6. The CDR3 DNA reads TGTGCCAGCAGTGTTACTAGCGGGGAGGGAGAGACCCAGTACTTC. Its translation is CASSVTSGEGETQYF.

The gene calls are TRBV7-9 and TRBJ1-6; D not resolved. Germline V lookup: CDR1 SEHNR, CDR2 FQNEAQ (reference sequence). V was pared by 6 bases and J by 8 bases, with 17 bases between. CDR3 length equals 15 residues. The DNA of the CDR3 is TGTGCCAGCAGGGGTCACTCAGGCGGAGATTCACCCCTCCACTTT. Protein sequence: CASRGHSGGDSPLHF. The full variable domain, completed using reference TRBV7-9 and TRBJ1-6, is DTGVSQNPRHKITKRGQNVTFRCDPISEHNRLYWYRQTLGQGPEFLTYFQNEAQLEKSRLLSDRFSAERPKGSFSTLEIQRTEQGDSAMYLCASRGHSGGDSPLHFGNGTRLTVT.

This clone has just one count. This chain connects TRBV19 to TRBJ2-1; D possibly corresponds to TRBD2 (6 bases). In germline, CDR1 is LNHDA, CDR2 SQIVND (reference sequence). Trimming cost V 5 bases and J 9 bases, with 17 bases left between them. This CDR3 is built from 14 residues. CDR3 protein: CASSWKGLLGEQFF. The CDR3 DNA reads TGTGCCAGTAGTTGGAAGGGACTCCTCGGTGAGCAGTTCTTC.

A few counts support this clone. The V and J genes are TRBV10-3 and TRBJ1-1; D call uncertain. Germline lookup yields CDR1 ENHRY and CDR2 SYGVKD. The CDR3 extends over 15 amino acids. Trimming removed 3 bases from V and 7 bases from J, with 18 bases in between. CDR3 amino acids: CAISDPKEVGLEAFF. In nucleotides, the CDR3 is TGTGCCATCAGTGACCCGAAGGAAGTCGGGCTTGAAGCTTTCTTT.

This sequence joins TRBV10-3 and TRBJ1-1; possible D gene TRBD1, 5 bases. This CDR3 is 13 amino acids long. Trimming cost V 7 bases and J 2 bases, with 11 bases left between them. The germline V gene encodes CDR1 ENHRY and CDR2 SYGVKD. DNA for the CDR3: TGTGCCATCACCCGGGACCCCAACACTGAAGCTTTCTTT. Its translation: CAITRDPNTEAFF.

The chain is built from TRBV4-1 and TRBJ1-5; 7 bases are shared with TRBD1. Trimming took 4 bases from V and 3 from J; bases not matched to a gene: 12. The CDR3 contains 17 residues. Germline values: CDR1 MGHRA, CDR2 YSYEKL. The CDR3 nucleotides read TGCGCCAGCAGCCGGACCCCTTCGACAGGGTTCAATCAGCCCCAGCATTTT. This translates into CASSRTPSTGFNQPQHF.

The CDR3 sequence is CASSQDQWGLAFF. The CDR3 nucleotides read TGTGCCAGCAGCCAAGATCAATGGGGTTTGGCTTTCTTT. The J gene is TRBJ1-1, the V gene TRBV3-1 (or the pseudogene TRBV3-2); D remains unclear. Trimming shortened V by 0 bases and J by 11 bases, and 13 bases separated the two germline ends. The CDR3 spans 13 residues. Germline-derived CDR1 and CDR2 are LGHDT and YNNKEL (reference sequence).

Only one count was recorded for this clone. The chain carries TRBV21-1 and TRBJ1-1; the tabulated D call, TRBD1, remains unverified against the DNA. TRBV21-1 is a pseudogene locus. The CDR3 sequence is 18 residues long. This CDR3 is CASSKEEWDRVMNTEAFF. CDR3 sequence (DNA): TGTGCCAGCAGCAAAGAAGAGTGGGACAGGGTCATGAACACTGAAGCTTTCTTT.

This chain links TRBV2 with TRBJ1-4, with no clear D. V gave up 3 bases and J gave up 0 bases, with 11 bases separating them. CDR1 and CDR2 from the germline V gene are SNHLY and FYNNEI. The CDR3 consists of 16 residues. In nucleotides, the CDR3 is TGTGCCAGCAGTGAGGTAGCAATAACAACTAATGAAAAACTGTTTTTT. Translating gives CASSEVAITTNEKLFF.

This sequence joins TRBV2 and TRBJ1-5; D gene unclear. V lost 4 bases and J lost 5, with 12 bases in between. Germline lookup yields CDR1 SNHLY and CDR2 FYNNEI. The CDR3 loop spans 14 amino acids. CDR3 amino acids: CASSVLQRDQPQHF. Here the CDR3 DNA reads TGTGCCAGCAGTGTTTTGCAGAGAGATCAGCCCCAGCATTTT. The full variable domain, rest sourced from reference TRBV2 and TRBJ1-5, is EPEVTQTPSHQVTQMGQEVILRCVPISNHLYFYWYRQILGQKVEFLVSFYNNEISEKSEIFDDQFSVERPDGSNFTLKIRSTKLEDSAMYFCASSVLQRDQPQHFGDGTRLSIL.

This sequence joins TRBV23-1 and TRBJ1-2; 9 bases fit TRBD1. TRBV23-1 belongs to the ORF category, with a function that is uncertain. With 4 bases clipped from V and 6 bases from J, the junction kept 0 bases outside the gene matches. The length of the CDR3 is 12 residues. The CDR3 spells CASSRDRDGYTF. The CDR3 DNA sequence: TGCGCCAGCAGTCGGGACAGGGATGGCTACACCTTC.

CDR3 in DNA: TGTGCCAGCAGCCAAGATTTCAGTAGTGGAGTCGCGGACACTGAAGCTTTCTTT. Protein product: CASSQDFSSGVADTEAFF. The chain is built from TRBV4-2 and TRBJ1-1; D gene uncertain. The CDR3 loop spans 18 amino acids. CDR1 LGHNA and CDR2 YNFKEQ come from the germline V gene. The V end was cut by 0 bases, the J end by 3 bases, with 20 bases between.

J is TRBJ1-2 and V is TRBV7-2, with a tentative D call TRBD1 (6 bases). The ends were cut back, 4 bases at V and 6 bases at J, with 18 bases in the middle. CDR3 size: 15 residues. Germline CDR1 SGHTA, CDR2 FQGNSA. The CDR3 sequence is CASSSAGGRLHGYTF. CDR3 sequence (DNA): TGTGCCAGCAGCTCCGCTGGGGGGCGGCTGCATGGCTACACCTTC.

The chain joins TRBV6-5 to TRBJ1-2, with TRBD1 matching 12 bases. Germline values: CDR1 MNHEY, CDR2 SVGAGI. The CDR3 is 16 residues long. Trimming at V came to 0 bases and at J to 5 bases, leaving 4 bases not matched to a gene. This CDR3 reads CASSYSGQGAYYGYTF. The CDR3 DNA sequence: TGTGCCAGCAGTTACTCGGGACAGGGGGCTTATTATGGCTACACCTTC.

The J gene is TRBJ2-7, the V gene TRBV19; the D is unclear. The germline V gene has CDR1 LNHDA and CDR2 SQIVND (reference sequence). With 0 bases removed from V and 1 base from J, the gap between germline ends came to 7 bases. This CDR3 is built from 14 residues. CDR3 amino acids: CASSIDPRSYEQYF. CDR3 sequence (DNA): TGTGCCAGTAGTATAGATCCCAGGTCCTACGAGCAGTACTTC.

The chain joins TRBV5-1 to TRBJ2-5; the match to TRBD2 covers 9 bases. Germline trimming cut 3 bases from V and 1 base from J; bases unmatched to any gene: 4. Germline V gives CDR1 SGHRS, CDR2 YFSETQ. The length of the CDR3 is 15 residues. The CDR3 protein is CASSSSGRTQETQYF. The CDR3 nucleotides are TGCGCCAGCAGCTCGAGCGGGAGGACCCAAGAGACCCAGTACTTC.